This T cell receptor beta chain was captured by sequencing in a study of CD8 T cells in Susac syndrome. About the research overall: When blood was drawn, patients with Susac syndrome were on intravenous immunoglobulin alone, on corticosteroids, or therapy-naive. Broader study findings: Repertoires of Susac syndrome CD4+ T cells lacked clonal expansion.

V was shortened by 10 bases and J by 1 base, with 4 bases between the two germline ends. The CDR3 has 10 residues. Germline V gene lookup returns CDR1 MNHNS and CDR2 SASEGT. Reverse transcription of roughly 0.5 to 1 ug RNA was carried out with random hexamers. Amplification of the TCR beta CDR3 was carried out by immunoSEQ multiplex PCR, which spanned a total of 54 Vbeta and 13 Jbeta segments. One entry per CDR3 protein results from TCRdb running MiXCR on the immunoSEQ multiplex PCR reads. The data contain some 110,000 distinct CDR3 sequences, 96% of them seen just once; the ten biggest clones take up roughly 0.14%. This clonotype was counted once. Its antigen is currently unknown. High-throughput TCR beta sequencing covered peripheral CD8+ and CD4+ T cells.

The receptor's source is a human donor with Susac syndrome. What was sequenced was CD4+ T cells from PBMCs. V gene TRBV6-1 combines with J gene TRBJ2-5; the D is unclear. DNA for the CDR3: TGTGCCACCTTCCAAGAGACCCAGTACTTC. Protein: CATFQETQYF.